The T cell receptor beta chain under discussion was sequenced for a study of tumor-infiltrating lymphocytes in primary liver carcinoma. Co-extracted RNA and DNA came from about 19-30 mg of unsorted bulk tissue. Five separate regions were sampled from each tumor. This clonotype appeared once. The junction shows a germline mismatch at one end, possibly a read error. TCR beta cDNA was prepared out of 500 ng total RNA by means of a constant-region primer. Construction of TCR beta libraries relied on three successive nested multiplex PCR rounds employing slightly modified ARM-PCR. Two initial PCR rounds of around 10 cycles each paired TRBV1-TRBV30 forward primers with a C-beta reverse primer. TCRdb analysed the multiplex PCR reads with MiXCR anew, one entry per CDR3 protein. Seen here are tens of thousands of distinct CDR3 sequences, around 70% observed once, and the top ten hold approximately 19%. The CDR3 is made up of 13 amino acids.

The sample was liver tumor tissue from sampling region 1. Subset of the sample: tumor region T1, superior pole. The sequence was obtained from a man between 35 and 55 years old with primary liver carcinoma and hepatitis B virus infection. The V and J genes are TRBV12-3 or TRBV12-4 and TRBJ1-1; D is possibly TRBD1 (6 bases). Here the CDR3 reads CDSTGGRNTEAFF. The DNA of the CDR3 is TGTGACAGCACCGGGGGGCGGAACACTGAGGCTTTCTTT.